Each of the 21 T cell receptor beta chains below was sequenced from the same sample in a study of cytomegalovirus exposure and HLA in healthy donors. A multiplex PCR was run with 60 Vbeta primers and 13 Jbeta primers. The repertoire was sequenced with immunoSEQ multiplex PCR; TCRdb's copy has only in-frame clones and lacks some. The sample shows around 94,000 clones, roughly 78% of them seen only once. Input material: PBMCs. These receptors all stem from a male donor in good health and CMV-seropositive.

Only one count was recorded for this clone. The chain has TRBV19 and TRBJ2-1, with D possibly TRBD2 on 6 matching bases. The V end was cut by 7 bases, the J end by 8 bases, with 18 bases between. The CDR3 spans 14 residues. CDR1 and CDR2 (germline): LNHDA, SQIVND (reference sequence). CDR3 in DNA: TGTGCCAGTACCTCATCGAGGCGGGGCCATGAGCAGTTCTTC. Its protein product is CASTSSRRGHEQFF. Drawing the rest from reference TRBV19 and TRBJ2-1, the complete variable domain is DGGITQSPKYLFRKEGQNVTLSCEQNLNHDAMYWYRQDPGQGLRLIYYSQIVNDFQKGDIAEGYSVSREKKESFPLTVTSAQKNPTAFYLCASTSSRRGHEQFFGPGTRLTVL.

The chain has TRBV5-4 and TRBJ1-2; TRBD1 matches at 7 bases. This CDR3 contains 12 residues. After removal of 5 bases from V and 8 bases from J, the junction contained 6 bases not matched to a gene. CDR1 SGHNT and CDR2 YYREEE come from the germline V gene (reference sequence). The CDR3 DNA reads TGTGCCAGCAGGGGTAGGGGGCACGGCTACACCTTC. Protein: CASRGRGHGYTF.

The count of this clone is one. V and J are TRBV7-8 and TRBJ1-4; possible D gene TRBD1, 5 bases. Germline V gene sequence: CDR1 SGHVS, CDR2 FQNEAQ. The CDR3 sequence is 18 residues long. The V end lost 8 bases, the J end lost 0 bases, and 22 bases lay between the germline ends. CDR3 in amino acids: CASRAEWRGSATNEKLFF. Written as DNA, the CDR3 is TGTGCCAGCCGAGCGGAGTGGAGGGGCTCTGCAACTAATGAAAAACTGTTTTTT.

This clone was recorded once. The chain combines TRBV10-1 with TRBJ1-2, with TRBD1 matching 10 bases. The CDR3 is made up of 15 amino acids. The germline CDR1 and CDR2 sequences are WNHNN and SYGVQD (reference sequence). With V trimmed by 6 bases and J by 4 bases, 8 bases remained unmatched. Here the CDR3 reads CASRSGQGNFYGYTF. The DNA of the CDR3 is TGCGCCAGCAGATCGGGACAGGGGAACTTCTATGGCTACACCTTC.

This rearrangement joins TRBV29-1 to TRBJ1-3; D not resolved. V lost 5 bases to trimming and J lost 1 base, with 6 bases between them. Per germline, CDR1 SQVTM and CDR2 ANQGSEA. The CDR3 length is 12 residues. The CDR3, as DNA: TGCAGCGTTCAGCGATCTGGAAACACCATATATTTT. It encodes CSVQRSGNTIYF.

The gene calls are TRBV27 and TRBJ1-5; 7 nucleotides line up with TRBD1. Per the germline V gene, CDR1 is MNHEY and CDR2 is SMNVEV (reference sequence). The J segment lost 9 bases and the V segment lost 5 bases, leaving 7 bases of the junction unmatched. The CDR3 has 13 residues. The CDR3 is CASSPGQAGPQHF. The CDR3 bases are TGTGCCAGCAGTCCTGGACAGGCAGGGCCCCAGCATTTT.

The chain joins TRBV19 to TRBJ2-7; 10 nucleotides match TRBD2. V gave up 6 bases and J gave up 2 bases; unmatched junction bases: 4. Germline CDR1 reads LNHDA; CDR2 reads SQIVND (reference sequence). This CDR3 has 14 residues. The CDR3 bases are TGTGCCAGTAGCAGGACTAGCGGACCCTACGAGCAGTACTTC. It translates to CASSRTSGPYEQYF.

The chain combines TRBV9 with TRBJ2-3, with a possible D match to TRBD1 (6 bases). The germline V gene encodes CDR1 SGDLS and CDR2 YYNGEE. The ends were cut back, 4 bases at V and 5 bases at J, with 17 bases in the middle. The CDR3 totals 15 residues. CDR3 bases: TGTGCCAGCAGCCCCGGGCGTGGGGGCGGAGATACGCAGTATTTT. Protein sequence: CASSPGRGGGDTQYF. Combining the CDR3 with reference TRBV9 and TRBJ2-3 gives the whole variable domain DSGVTQTPKHLITATGQRVTLRCSPRSGDLSVYWYQQSLDQGLQFLIQYYNGEERAKGNILERFSAQQFPDLHSELNLSSLELGDSALYFCASSPGRGGGDTQYFGPGTRLTVL.

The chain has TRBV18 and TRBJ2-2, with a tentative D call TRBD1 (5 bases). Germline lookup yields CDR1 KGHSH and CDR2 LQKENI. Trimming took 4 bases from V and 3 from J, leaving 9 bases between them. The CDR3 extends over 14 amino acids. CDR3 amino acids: CASSQGMDTGELFF. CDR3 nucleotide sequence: TGTGCCAGCTCACAGGGGATGGACACCGGGGAGCTGTTTTTT.

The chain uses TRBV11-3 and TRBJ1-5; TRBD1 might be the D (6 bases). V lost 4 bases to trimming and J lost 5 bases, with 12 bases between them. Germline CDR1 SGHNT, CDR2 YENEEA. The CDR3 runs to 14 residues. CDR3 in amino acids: CASSSGAGDQPQHF. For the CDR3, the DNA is TGTGCCAGCAGCTCAGGGGCTGGGGATCAGCCCCAGCATTTT.

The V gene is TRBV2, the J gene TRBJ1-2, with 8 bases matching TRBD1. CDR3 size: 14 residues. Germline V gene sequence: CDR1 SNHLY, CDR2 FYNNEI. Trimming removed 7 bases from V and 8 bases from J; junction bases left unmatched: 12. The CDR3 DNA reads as TGTGCCAGCACCAGGACAGGGTCGGGTTTAGGCTACACCTTC. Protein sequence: CASTRTGSGLGYTF. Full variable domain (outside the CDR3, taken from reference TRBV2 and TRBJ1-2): EPEVTQTPSHQVTQMGQEVILRCVPISNHLYFYWYRQILGQKVEFLVSFYNNEISEKSEIFDDQFSVERPDGSNFTLKIRSTKLEDSAMYFCASTRTGSGLGYTFGSGTRLTVV.

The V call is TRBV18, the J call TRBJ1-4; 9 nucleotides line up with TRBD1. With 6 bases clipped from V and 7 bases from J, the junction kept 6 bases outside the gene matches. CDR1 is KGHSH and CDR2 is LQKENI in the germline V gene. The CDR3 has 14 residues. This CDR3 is CASSEQGAGEKLFF. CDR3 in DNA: TGTGCCAGCTCGGAACAGGGGGCTGGTGAAAAACTGTTTTTT.

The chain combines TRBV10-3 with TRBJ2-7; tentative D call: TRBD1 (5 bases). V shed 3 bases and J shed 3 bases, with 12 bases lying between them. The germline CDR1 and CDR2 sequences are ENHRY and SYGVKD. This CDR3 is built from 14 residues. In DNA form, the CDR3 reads TGTGCCATCAGTGAATCAGGGTCGTACTACGAGCAGTACGTC. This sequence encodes CAISESGSYYEQYV.

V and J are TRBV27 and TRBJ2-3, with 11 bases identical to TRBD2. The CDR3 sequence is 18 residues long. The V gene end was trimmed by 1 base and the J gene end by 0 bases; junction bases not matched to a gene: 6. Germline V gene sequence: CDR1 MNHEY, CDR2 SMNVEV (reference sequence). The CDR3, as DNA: TGTGCCAGCAGTTTATTCGCTAGCGGGGGGCCTAGCACAGATACGCAGTATTTT. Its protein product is CASSLFASGGPSTDTQYF.

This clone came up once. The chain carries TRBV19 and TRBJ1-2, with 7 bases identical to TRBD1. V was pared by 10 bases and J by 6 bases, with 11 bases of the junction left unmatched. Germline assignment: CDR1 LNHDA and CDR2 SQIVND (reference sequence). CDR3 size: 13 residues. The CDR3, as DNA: TGTGCCATCTACCTGGGACAGTCCAATGGCTACACCTTC. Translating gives CAIYLGQSNGYTF.

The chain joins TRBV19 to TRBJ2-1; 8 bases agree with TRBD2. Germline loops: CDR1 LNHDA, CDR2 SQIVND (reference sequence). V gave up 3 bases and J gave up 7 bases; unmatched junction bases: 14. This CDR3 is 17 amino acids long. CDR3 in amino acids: CASSIVQRGLGKNEQFF. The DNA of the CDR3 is TGTGCCAGTAGTATTGTCCAGCGGGGGTTGGGAAAAAATGAGCAGTTCTTC.

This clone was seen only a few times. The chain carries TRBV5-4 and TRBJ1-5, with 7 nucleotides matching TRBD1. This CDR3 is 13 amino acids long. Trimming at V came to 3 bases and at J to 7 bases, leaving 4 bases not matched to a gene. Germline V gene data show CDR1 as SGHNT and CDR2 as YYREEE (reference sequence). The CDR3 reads CASSSDRDQPQHF. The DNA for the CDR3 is TGTGCCAGCAGCTCCGACAGGGACCAGCCCCAGCATTTT.

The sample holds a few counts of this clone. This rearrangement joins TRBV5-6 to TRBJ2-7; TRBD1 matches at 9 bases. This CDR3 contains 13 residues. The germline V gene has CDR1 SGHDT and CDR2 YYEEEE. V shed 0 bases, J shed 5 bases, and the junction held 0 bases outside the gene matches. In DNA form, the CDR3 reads TGTGCCAGCAGCTTGGGGACAGGGGACGAGCAGTACTTC. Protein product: CASSLGTGDEQYF.

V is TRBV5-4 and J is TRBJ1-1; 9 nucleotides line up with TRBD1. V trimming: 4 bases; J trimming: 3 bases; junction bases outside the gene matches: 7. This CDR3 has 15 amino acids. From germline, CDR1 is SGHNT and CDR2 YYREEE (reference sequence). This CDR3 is CASSSPTGGDTEAFF. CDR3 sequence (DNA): TGTGCCAGCAGCAGCCCGACAGGGGGAGACACTGAAGCTTTCTTT.

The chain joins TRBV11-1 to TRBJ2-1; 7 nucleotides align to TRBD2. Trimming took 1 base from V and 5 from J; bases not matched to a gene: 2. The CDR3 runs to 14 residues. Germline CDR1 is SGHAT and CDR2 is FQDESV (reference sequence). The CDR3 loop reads CASSLGGGDNEQFF. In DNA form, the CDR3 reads TGTGCCAGCAGCTTAGGGGGGGGTGACAATGAGCAGTTCTTC.

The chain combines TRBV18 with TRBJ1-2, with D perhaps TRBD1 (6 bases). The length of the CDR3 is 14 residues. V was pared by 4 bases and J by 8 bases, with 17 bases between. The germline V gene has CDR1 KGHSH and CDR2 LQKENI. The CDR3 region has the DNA TGTGCCAGCTCACTTTTGGGGACACTCGACGGCTACACCTTC. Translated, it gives CASSLLGTLDGYTF.